The clone carrying this TCR beta chain has only a few counts. What it recognizes is unknown. Cultured CD4+ T cell DNA was sequenced using the Oncomine TCR Beta short-read assay. It was cultured CD4+ T cells from which genomic DNA was extracted. TCRdb called the PCR reads again in MiXCR, with one record for every CDR3 protein. The profile shows roughly 10,000 distinct CDR3 sequences, about two fifths of them singletons. The treatment denotes: 10-day PBMC culture with coronavirus spike peptide pools or control peptides (ViraFEST assay). Samples of CD4+ T cells were obtained from the unexposed donor before the COVID-19 pandemic (2011-2018). The source of the sample is a study of vaccination and CD4 T cells after COVID-19. The V gene lost 0 bases and the J gene lost 0 bases, with 3 bases spanning the gap. The CDR3 contains 15 residues. Germline V gene lookup returns CDR1 MRHNA and CDR2 SNTAGT.

This chain links TRBV6-4 with TRBJ2-6, with D uncertain. The TCR comes from a human donor in good health. The sequencing sample was made of CD4+ T cells from blood, cultured in vitro. This chain's CDR3 is CASSDSHSGANVLTF. For the CDR3, the DNA is TGTGCCAGCAGTGACTCACACTCTGGGGCCAACGTCCTGACTTTC.